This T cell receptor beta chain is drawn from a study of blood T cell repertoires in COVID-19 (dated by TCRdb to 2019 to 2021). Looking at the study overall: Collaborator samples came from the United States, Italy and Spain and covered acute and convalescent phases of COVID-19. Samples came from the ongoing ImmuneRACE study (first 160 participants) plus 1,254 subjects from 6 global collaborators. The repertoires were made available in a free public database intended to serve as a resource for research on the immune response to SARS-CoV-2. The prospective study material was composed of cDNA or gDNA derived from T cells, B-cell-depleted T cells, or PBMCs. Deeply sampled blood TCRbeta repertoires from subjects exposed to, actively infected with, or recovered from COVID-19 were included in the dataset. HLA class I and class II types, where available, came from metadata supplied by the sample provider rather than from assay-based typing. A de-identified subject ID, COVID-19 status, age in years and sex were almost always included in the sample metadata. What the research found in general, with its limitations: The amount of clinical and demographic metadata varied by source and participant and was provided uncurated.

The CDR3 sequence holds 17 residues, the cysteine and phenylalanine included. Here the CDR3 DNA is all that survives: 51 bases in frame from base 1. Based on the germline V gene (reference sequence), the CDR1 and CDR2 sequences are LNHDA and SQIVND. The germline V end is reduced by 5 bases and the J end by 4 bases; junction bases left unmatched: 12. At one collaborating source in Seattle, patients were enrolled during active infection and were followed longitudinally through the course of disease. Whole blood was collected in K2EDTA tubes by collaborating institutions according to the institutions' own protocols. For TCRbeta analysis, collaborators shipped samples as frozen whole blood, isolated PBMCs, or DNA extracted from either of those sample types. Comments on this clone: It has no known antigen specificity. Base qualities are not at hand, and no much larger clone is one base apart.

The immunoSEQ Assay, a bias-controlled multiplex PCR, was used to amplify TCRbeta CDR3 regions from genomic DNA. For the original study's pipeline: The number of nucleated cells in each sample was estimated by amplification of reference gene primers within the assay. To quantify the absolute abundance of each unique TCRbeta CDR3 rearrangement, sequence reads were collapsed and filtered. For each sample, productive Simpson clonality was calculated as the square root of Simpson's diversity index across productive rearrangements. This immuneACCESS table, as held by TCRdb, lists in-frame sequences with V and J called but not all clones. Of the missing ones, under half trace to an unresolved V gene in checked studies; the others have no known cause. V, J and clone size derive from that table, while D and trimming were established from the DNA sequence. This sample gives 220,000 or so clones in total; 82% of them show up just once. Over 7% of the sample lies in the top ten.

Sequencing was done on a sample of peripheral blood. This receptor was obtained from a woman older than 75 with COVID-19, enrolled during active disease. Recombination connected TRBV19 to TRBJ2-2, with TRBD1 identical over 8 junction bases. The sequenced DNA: TGTGCCAGTAGTGACAGGGGTTCTGGGGTACTCACCGGGGAGCTGTTTTTT. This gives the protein CASSDRGSGVLTGELFF.